A single sample is the source of the 4 T cell receptor beta chains below, sequenced in a study of blood T cells in healthy people across ages. Alongside a J-beta primer mix, a sample-barcoded 5' primer served in a second PCR lasting about 6 to 12 cycles. From the 5' RACE reads, TCRdb called clonotypes with MiXCR, one entry per CDR3 protein. Of fewer than 750,000 distinct CDR3 sequences detected, roughly 43% appear once; the ten largest clones hold roughly 24%. Sequenced sample: blood. The receptors shown here come from a man older than 75 in good health.

This chain links TRBV10-3 with TRBJ2-5; tentatively, D is TRBD2 (6 bases). The DNA end lines up better with TRBJ2-7; the J call may be wrong. The V gene's germline CDR1 is ENHRY and CDR2 SYGVKD. The CDR3 sequence is 16 residues long. The CDR3 coding sequence is TGTGCCATCAGTCCCGGATCCGGACTAATTAGCTACGAGCAGTACTTC. Protein: CAISPGSGLISYEQYF.

The chain is built from TRBV7-2 and TRBJ2-1; 11 nucleotides match TRBD1. Germline-derived CDR1 and CDR2 are SGHTA and FQGNSA. CDR3 length: 16 residues. Trimming took 6 bases from V and 7 from J; bases not matched to a gene: 11. This CDR3 is CASSPRGTGGRNEQFF. Here the CDR3 DNA reads TGTGCCAGCAGTCCCCGTGGGACAGGGGGTAGGAATGAGCAGTTCTTC.

Worth noting for this clonotype: One junction end does not reproduce the germline sequence, and a read error may be involved. The chain recombines TRBV7-7 with TRBJ2-3; possibly TRBD2 for D (5 bases). The CDR3 runs 13 residues. Germline CDR1 and CDR2: SSHAT and FNYEAQ (reference sequence). The CDR3 loop reads CASSTPGEDTQYF. CDR3 DNA: TGTGCTAGCAGCACCCCTGGGGAGGATACGCAGTATTTT.

This clonotype came up a few times. The chain couples TRBV20-1 to TRBJ2-3; 8 bases are a match to TRBD2. J gave up 2 bases and V 3 bases, and 4 bases lay outside the gene matches. Germline V lookup: CDR1 DFQATT, CDR2 SNEGSKA (reference sequence). The CDR3 totals 14 residues. CDR3 region: CSARSGGVTDTQYF. CDR3 nucleotide sequence: TGCAGTGCTAGGAGCGGGGGTGTCACAGATACGCAGTATTTT.